What follows is one TCR beta chain and its context. Data came from immunoSEQ multiplex PCR; TCRdb stores just in-frame clones and leaves some out. The table has roughly 240,000 clones, 82% seen once; the top ten hold 4.7%. This sample stems from a study of blood T cell repertoires in COVID-19. Trimming removed 2 bases at V and 8 bases at J, with 7 bases between. The germline gives CDR1 SEHNR, CDR2 FQNEAQ (reference sequence). The CDR3 is 13 amino acids. This receptor was identified in a woman in her 70s with acute or convalescent COVID-19. The chain employs TRBV7-9 and TRBJ1-6; the D is unclear. The sequenced sample was peripheral blood. The CDR3 nucleotides read TGTGCCAGCAGCTTACGAGGAGATTCACCCCTCCACTTT. This gives the protein CASSLRGDSPLHF.